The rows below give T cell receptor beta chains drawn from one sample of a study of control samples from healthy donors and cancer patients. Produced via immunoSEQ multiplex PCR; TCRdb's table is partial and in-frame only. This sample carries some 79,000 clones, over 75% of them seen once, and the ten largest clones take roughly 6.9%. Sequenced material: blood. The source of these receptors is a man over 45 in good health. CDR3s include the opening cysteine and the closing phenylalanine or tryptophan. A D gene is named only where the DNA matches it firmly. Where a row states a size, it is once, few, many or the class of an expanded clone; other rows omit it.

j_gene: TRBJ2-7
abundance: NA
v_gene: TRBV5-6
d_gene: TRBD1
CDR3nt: TGTGCCAGCAGGCCAACCGGGACAGGGACCTACGAGCAGTACTTC
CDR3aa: CASRPTGTGTYEQYF

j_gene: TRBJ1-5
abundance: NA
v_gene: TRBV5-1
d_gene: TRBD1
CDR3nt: TGCGCCAGCAGCCTACAGGGGGCGAGCAATCAGCCCCAGCATTTT
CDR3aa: CASSLQGASNQPQHF

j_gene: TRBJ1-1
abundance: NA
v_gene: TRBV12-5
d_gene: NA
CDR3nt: TGTGCTAGTGGTTTGCCGCGGGCCATCCCGGGCAAGGTGAACACTGAAGCTTTCTTT
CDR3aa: CASGLPRAIPGKVNTEAFF

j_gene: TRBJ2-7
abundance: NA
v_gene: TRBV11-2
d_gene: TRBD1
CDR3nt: TGTGCCAGCAGCTTCAGGGGGCAATACGAGCAGTACTTC
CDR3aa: CASSFRGQYEQYF

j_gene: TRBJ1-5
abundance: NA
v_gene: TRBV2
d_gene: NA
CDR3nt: TGTGCCAGCAGAGGCGGGGCCGATAATCAGCCCCAGCATTTT
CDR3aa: CASRGGADNQPQHF

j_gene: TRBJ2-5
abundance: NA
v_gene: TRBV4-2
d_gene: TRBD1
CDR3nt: TGTGCCAGCGGAAAAGAGACAGGGCCCGAGACCCAGTACTTC
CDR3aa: CASGKETGPETQYF

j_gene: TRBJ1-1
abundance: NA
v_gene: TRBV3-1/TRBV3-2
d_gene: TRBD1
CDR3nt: TGTGCCAGCAGCCAAGCTACAGGGGGACCGAACACTGAAGCTTTCTTT
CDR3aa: CASSQATGGPNTEAFF

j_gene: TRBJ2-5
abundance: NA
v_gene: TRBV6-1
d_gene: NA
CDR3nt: TGTGCCAGCAGTGAATCCCCTACTAGCAAAGAGACCCAGTACTTC
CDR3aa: CASSESPTSKETQYF

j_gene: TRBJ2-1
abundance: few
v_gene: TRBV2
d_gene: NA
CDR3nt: TGTGCCAGCAGTCAAGCGGGGACAAACAATGAGCAGTTCTTC
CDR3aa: CASSQAGTNNEQFF

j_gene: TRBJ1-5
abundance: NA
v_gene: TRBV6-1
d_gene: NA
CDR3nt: TGTGCCAGCAGTGAAATGATAACAGCCAATCAGCCCCAGCATTTT
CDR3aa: CASSEMITANQPQHF

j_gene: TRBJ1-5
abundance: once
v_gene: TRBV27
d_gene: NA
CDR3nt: TGTGCCAGCAGTATGGGTCGCAATCAGCCCCAGCATTTT
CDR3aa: CASSMGRNQPQHF

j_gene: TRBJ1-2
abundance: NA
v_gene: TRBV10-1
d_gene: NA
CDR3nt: TGCGCCAGCAGTGAGTACCGATCGGCAGGGTTTTATGGCTACACCTTC
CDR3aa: CASSEYRSAGFYGYTF

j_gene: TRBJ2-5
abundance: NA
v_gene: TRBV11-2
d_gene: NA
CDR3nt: TGTGCCAGCAGCCCGATGTCTGTTCTGGGGGCCCAGTACTTC
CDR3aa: CASSPMSVLGAQYF

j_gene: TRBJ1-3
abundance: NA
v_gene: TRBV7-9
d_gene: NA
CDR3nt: TGTGCCAGCAGCCCCTTCTCTGGAAACACCATATATTTT
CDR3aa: CASSPFSGNTIYF

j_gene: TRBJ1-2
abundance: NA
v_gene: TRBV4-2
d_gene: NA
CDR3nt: TGTGCCTCAAATGAAGGGCCGACCTATGGCTACACCTTC
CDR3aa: CASNEGPTYGYTF

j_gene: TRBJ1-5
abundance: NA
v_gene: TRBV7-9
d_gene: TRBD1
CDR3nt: TGTGCGAGCAGCTTATACAGGGGAAATAGCAATCAGCCCCAGCATTTT
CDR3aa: CASSLYRGNSNQPQHF

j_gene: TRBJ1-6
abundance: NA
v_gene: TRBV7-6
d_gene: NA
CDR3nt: TGTGCCAGCAGCTTAGTTGCCCGCAACTATAATTCACCCCTCCACTTT
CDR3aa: CASSLVARNYNSPLHF

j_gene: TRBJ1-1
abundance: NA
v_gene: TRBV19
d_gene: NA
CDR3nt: TGTGCCAGTAGTCCCTGGGGGAGAATGAACACTGAAGCTTTCTTT
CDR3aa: CASSPWGRMNTEAFF

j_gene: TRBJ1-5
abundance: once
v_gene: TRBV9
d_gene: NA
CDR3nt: TGTGCCAGCAGCTCCTCAGGGTTGGGAAATCAGCCCCAGCATTTT
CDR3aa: CASSSSGLGNQPQHF

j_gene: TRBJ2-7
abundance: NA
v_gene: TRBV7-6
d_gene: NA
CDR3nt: TGTGCCAGCAGCTTAGGGGCGGATACCTACGAGCAGTACTTC
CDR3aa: CASSLGADTYEQYF

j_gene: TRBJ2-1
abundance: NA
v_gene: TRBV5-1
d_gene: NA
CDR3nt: TGCGCCAGCAGCTTGGGGTCGAGGAGAATAGGAGGTGAGCAGTTCTTC
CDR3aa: CASSLGSRRIGGEQFF

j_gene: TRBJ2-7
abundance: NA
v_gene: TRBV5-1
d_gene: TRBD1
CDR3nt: TGCGCCAGCAGCTGGGGGCAGGGGGCTGGGCAGTACTTC
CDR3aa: CASSWGQGAGQYF

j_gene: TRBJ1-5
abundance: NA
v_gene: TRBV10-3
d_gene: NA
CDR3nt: TGTGCCATCAGTGGGCAGGGAGACCAGCCCCAGCATTTT
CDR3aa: CAISGQGDQPQHF

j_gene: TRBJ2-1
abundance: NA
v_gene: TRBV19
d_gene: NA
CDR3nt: TGTGCCAGTAGTACCCACGGCAGGCGGACCTACAATGAGCAGTTCTTC
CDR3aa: CASSTHGRRTYNEQFF

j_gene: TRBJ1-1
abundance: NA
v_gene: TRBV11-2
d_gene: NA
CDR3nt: TGTGCCAGCAGCTTGACGGGATACACTGAAGCTTTCTTT
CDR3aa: CASSLTGYTEAFF

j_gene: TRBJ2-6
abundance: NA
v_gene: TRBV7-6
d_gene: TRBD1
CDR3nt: TGTGCCAGCAGCCCCCGGACAGGGGCCGGGGCCAACGTCCTGACTTTC
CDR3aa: CASSPRTGAGANVLTF

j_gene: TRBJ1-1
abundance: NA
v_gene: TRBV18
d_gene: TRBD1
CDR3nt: TGTGCCAGCTTGCCGACAGGGGCGAACACTGAAGCTTTCTTT
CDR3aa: CASLPTGANTEAFF

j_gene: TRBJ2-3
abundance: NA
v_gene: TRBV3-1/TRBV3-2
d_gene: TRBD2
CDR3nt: TGTGCCAGCAGCCAATATAGCGGGGAAAGCACAGATACGCAGTATTTT
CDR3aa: CASSQYSGESTDTQYF

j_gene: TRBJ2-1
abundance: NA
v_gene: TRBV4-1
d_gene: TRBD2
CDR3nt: TGCGCCAGCAGCCAAGGCCCGGGACTAGCGGCAACTAATGAGCAGTTCTTC
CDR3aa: CASSQGPGLAATNEQFF

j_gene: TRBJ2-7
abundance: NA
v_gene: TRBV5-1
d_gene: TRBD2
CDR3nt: TGCGCCAGCAGCTTGGTAGCGGGTGTAATCGAGCAGTACTTC
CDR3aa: CASSLVAGVIEQYF

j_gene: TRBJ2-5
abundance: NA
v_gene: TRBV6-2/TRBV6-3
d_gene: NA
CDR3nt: TGTGCCAGCAGTTACCTGGCCCTTATCCAAGAGACCCAGTACTTC
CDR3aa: CASSYLALIQETQYF

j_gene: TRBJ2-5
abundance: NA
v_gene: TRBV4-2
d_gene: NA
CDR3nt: TGTGCCAGCAGCCAAGTGGTGGGGGGGGCCGGAAAGACCCAGTACTTC
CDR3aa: CASSQVVGGAGKTQYF

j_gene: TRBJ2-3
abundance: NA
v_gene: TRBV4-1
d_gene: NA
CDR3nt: TGCGCCAGCAGCCAAGAACAAGACCACCGCACAGATACGCAGTATTTT
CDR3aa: CASSQEQDHRTDTQYF

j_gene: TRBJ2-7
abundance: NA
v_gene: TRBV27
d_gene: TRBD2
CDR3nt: TGTGCCAGCAGTTTATCGATTCCTAGCGGGGGGACCGGGGCAATTTACGAGCAGTACTTC
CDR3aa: CASSLSIPSGGTGAIYEQYF

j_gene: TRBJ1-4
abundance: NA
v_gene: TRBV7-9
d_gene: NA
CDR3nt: TGTGCCAGCAGCTTCAGAAGGGAAAAACTGTTTTTT
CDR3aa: CASSFRREKLFF

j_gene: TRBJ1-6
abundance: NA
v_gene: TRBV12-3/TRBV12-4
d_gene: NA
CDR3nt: TGTGCCAGCAGACCAGGGAATTCACCCCTCCACTTT
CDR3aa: CASRPGNSPLHF

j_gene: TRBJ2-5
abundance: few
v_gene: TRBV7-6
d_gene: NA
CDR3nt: TGTGCCAGCAGTCCCTCTGGAGGACAGCCATCCGAGACCCAGTACTTC
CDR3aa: CASSPSGGQPSETQYF

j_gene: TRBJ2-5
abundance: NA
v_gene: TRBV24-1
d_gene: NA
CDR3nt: TGTGCCACCAGTGACGCCAGGGACTCCCCCCGAACCCAGTACTTC
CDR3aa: CATSDARDSPRTQYF

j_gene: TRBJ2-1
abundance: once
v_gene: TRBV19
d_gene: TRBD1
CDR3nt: TGTGCCAGTAGTATAGGGACAGGGGTGTCGGCTGAGCAGTTCTTC
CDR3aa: CASSIGTGVSAEQFF

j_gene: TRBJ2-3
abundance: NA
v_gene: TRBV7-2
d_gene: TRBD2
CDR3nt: TGTGCCAGCAGCTCCGGACTAGCGACAGATACGCAGTATTTT
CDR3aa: CASSSGLATDTQYF

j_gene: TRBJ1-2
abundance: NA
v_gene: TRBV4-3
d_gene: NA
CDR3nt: TGCGCCAGCAGCCAAGGGGGCCGGGGGGCGAACCCCTCTGGCTACACCTTC
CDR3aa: CASSQGGRGANPSGYTF

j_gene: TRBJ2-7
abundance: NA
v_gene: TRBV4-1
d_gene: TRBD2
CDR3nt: TGCGCCAGCAGCCGGGGACTAGTCTACGAGCAGTACTTC
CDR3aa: CASSRGLVYEQYF

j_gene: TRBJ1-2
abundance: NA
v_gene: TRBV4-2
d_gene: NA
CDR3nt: TGTGCCAGCAGCCGGGCAGGTGGAGCCGTTTTGATCGGCTACACCTTC
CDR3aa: CASSRAGGAVLIGYTF

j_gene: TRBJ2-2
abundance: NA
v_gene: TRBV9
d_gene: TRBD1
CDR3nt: TGTGCCAGCAGCCCCTCGGGGACAGGACTTCCCGGGGAGCTGTTTTTT
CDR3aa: CASSPSGTGLPGELFF

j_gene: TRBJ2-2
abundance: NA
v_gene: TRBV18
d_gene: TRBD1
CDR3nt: TGTGCCAGCTCACCAAACAGGGGCGGCGACACCGGGGAGCTGTTTTTT
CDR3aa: CASSPNRGGDTGELFF

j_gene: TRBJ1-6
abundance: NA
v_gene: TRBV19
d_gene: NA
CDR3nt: TGTGCCAGTAGTACCGGGTTAGGCTCCTATAATTCACCCCTCCACTTT
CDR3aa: CASSTGLGSYNSPLHF

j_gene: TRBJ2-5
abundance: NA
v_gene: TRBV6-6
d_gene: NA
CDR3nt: TGTGCCAGCAGTTACCTAGCGCGGGAGACCCAGTACTTC
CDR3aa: CASSYLARETQYF

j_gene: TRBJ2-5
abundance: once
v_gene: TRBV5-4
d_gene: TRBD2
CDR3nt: TGTGCCAGCAGCTTGGAAGCGGGGGGCCAAGAGACCCAGTACTTC
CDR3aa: CASSLEAGGQETQYF

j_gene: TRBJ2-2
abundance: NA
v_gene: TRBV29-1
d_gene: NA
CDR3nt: TGCAGCGTTGGGCCCGGGGGTACCGGGGAGCTGTTTTTT
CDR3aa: CSVGPGGTGELFF

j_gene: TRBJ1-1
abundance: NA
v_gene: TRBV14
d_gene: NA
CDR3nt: TGTGCCAGCAGCCAAGAACTCGGCCGTTTGGACACTGAAGCTTTCTTT
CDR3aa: CASSQELGRLDTEAFF

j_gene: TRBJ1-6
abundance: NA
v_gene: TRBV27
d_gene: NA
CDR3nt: TGTGCCAGCAGTTTTTTGGGGAGCCGCTATAATTCACCCCTCCACTTT
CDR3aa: CASSFLGSRYNSPLHF

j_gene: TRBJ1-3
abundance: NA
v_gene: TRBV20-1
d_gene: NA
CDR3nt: TGCAGTGTCCCGAGGGGAAACACCATATATTTT
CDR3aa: CSVPRGNTIYF